A selection of T cell receptor beta chains follows, all from one sample in a study of response to subunit inactivated influenza vaccine. TCRdb re-derived calls from the RT-PCR reads in MiXCR, one entry per CDR3 protein. The sample lists around 580,000 distinct CDR3 sequences; around 13% were seen once. Sequenced material: PBMCs from blood, taken about 13 days after vaccination. These receptors all stem from a man aged 50-60 years who received an inactivated influenza vaccine. Both conserved end residues are part of each CDR3. A D gene is named only where the DNA matches it firmly. Clone size appears in some rows only: once, few, many, or a class for an expanded clone.

j_gene | d_gene | v_gene | abundance | CDR3aa | CDR3nt
TRBJ1-4 | NA | TRBV20-1 | NA | CSARGQPLLGGKLFF | TGCAGTGCTAGAGGACAGCCACTCCTCGGGGGAAAACTGTTTTTT
TRBJ2-1 | NA | TRBV12-3/TRBV12-4 | few | CASSREGGHEQFF | TGTGCCAGCAGTCGCGAGGGGGGACATGAGCAGTTCTTC
TRBJ2-2 | TRBD2 | TRBV10-2 | NA | CASTPRLAGDHTGELFF | TGCGCCAGCACACCCCGACTAGCGGGGGATCACACCGGGGAGCTGTTTTTT
TRBJ2-7 | NA | TRBV29-1 | few | CSVDPGGVSYEQYF | TGCAGCGTTGATCCAGGCGGGGTCTCCTACGAGCAGTACTTC
TRBJ2-5 | TRBD2 | TRBV20-1 | NA | CSARGLAYGTQYF | TGCAGTGCTAGAGGACTAGCCTATGGGACCCAGTACTTC
TRBJ1-5 | NA | TRBV30 | few | CAWSEGSSSNQPQHF | TGTGCCTGGAGTGAGGGGTCGAGTAGCAATCAGCCCCAGCATTTT
TRBJ2-2 | NA | TRBV12-3/TRBV12-4 | many | CASSNSFVTGELFF | TGTGCCAGCAGCAACTCCTTCGTTACCGGGGAGCTGTTTTTT
TRBJ1-3 | TRBD1 | TRBV20-1 | NA | CSVRGTASGNTIYF | TGCAGTGTCCGGGGGACAGCTTCTGGAAACACCATATATTTT
TRBJ2-7 | TRBD1 | TRBV20-1 | many | CSASRDSFYEQYF | TGCAGTGCTAGCCGGGACAGCTTTTACGAGCAGTACTTC
TRBJ1-1 | NA | TRBV20-1 | many | CSAPGLNSAEAFF | TGCAGTGCCCCCGGACTGAATAGCGCTGAAGCTTTCTTT
TRBJ1-3 | NA | TRBV3-1 | many | CASSKAQGSGNTIYF | TGTGCCAGCAGTAAGGCCCAGGGCTCTGGAAACACCATATATTTT
TRBJ1-6 | NA | TRBV6-1 | few | CASTTRASYNSPLHF | TGTGCCAGCACCACTAGGGCTTCATATAATTCACCCCTCCACTTT
TRBJ2-6 | TRBD2 | TRBV12-3/TRBV12-4 | few | CASSLAGGSGANVLTF | TGTGCCAGCAGTTTGGCGGGGGGGTCTGGGGCCAACGTCCTGACTTTC
TRBJ2-7 | NA | TRBV4-2 | NA | CASSQDKSLEQYF | TGTGCCAGCAGCCAAGATAAGAGTCTCGAGCAGTACTTC
TRBJ2-1 | TRBD2 | TRBV20-1 | NA | CSARRLAGYNEQFF | TGCAGTGCTAGGCGACTAGCGGGCTACAATGAGCAGTTCTTC
TRBJ1-1 | TRBD1 | TRBV29-1 | NA | CSVKELQGAVAFF | TGCAGCGTTAAGGAACTACAGGGGGCCGTAGCTTTCTTT